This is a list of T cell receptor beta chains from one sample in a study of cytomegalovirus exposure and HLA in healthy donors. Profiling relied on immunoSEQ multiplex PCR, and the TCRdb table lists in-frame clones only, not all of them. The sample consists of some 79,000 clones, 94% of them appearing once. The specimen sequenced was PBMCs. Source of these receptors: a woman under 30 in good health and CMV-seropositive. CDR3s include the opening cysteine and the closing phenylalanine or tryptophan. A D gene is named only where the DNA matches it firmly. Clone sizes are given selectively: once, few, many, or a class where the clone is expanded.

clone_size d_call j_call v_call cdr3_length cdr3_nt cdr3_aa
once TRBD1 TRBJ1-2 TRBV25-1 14 TGTGCCAGCAGTGAGACAGGGACGAACTATGGCTACACCTTC CASSETGTNYGYTF
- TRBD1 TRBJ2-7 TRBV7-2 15 TGTGCCAGCACCCCAGTGGGGACAGGGATCTACGAGCAGTACTTC CASTPVGTGIYEQYF
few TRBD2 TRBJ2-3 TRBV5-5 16 TGTGCCAGCAGCGGGGCCGGGACTAGCGGCACAGATACGCAGTATTTT CASSGAGTSGTDTQYF
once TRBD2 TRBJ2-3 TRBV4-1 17 TGCGCCAGCAGCCAAGACGGGACTAGCGGGAGCACAGATACGCAGTATTTT CASSQDGTSGSTDTQYF
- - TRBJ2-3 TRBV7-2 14 TGTGCCAGCAGCTTATACTCTGATACAGATACGCAGTATTTT CASSLYSDTDTQYF
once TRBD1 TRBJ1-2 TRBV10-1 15 TGCGCCACACCCAGCTTTCAGGGGGCGGTTGGTGGCTACACCTTC CATPSFQGAVGGYTF
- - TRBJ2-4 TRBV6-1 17 TGTGCCAGCAGTGAATCGTTCCAAACCGGGGCCAAAAACATTCAGTACTTC CASSESFQTGAKNIQYF
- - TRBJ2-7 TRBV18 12 TGTGCCAGCTCACCACAATCGGACGAGCAGTACTTC CASSPQSDEQYF
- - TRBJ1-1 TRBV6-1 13 TGTGCCAGCAGTGAACAGGGGAACACTGAAGCTTTCTTT CASSEQGNTEAFF
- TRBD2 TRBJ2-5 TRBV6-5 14 TGTGCCAGCAGTTACAGCGGGGGCCAAGAGACCCAGTACTTC CASSYSGGQETQYF
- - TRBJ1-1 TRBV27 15 TGTGCCAGCAGTTTTCTCTCGGGGAGGGGGACTGAAGCTTTCTTT CASSFLSGRGTEAFF
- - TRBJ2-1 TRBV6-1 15 TGTGCCACATGGTCGAGCGGGCGACGTCTTCTTGAGCAGTTCTTC CATWSSGRRLLEQFF
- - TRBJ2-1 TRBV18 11 TGTGCCAGCTCACCCAACAATGAGCAGTTCTTC CASSPNNEQFF
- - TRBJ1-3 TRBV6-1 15 TGTGCCAGCCAACCCTACAGGGACTCTGGAAACACCATATATTTT CASQPYRDSGNTIYF
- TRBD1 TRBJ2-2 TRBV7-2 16 TGTGCCAGCAGCTTAGCCAGGGGGCCCATTACCGGGGAGCTGTTTTTT CASSLARGPITGELFF
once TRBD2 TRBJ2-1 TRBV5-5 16 TGTGCCAGCAGCTACCAAGGCCTAGCGGGTTTCAATGAGCAGTTCTTC CASSYQGLAGFNEQFF
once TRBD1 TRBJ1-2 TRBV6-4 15 TGTGCCAGCAGTGTTTCGACAGGGGGCTTTGGTGGCTACACCTTC CASSVSTGGFGGYTF
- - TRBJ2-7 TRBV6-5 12 TGTGCCAGCAGTTTCCCCCGCGGGGAGCAGTACTTC CASSFPRGEQYF
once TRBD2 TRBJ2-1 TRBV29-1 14 TGCAGCGCGGCCGGGAGGGCGGAGTACAATGAGCAGTTCTTC CSAAGRAEYNEQFF